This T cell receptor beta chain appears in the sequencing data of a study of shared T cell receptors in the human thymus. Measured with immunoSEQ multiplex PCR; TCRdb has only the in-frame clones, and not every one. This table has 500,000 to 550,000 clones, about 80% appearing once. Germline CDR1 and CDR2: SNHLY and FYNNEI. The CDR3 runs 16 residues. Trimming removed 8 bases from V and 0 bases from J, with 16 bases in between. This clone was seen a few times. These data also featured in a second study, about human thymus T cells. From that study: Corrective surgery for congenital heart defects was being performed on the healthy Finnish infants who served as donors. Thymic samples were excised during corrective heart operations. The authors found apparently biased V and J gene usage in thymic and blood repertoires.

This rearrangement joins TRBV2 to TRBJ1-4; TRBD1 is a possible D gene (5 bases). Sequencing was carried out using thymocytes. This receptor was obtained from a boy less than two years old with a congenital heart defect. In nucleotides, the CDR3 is TGTGCCAGCGACGAGGCAGGGAACCCAACTAATGAAAAACTGTTTTTT. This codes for CASDEAGNPTNEKLFF.